The source of this T cell receptor beta chain is a study of neurological immune-mediated disorders. This clonotype appeared many times. Its target is not known. Germline CDR1 reads ENHRY; CDR2 reads SYGVKD. The CDR3 runs to 12 residues. Trimming cost V 8 bases and J 3 bases, with 10 bases left between them. Study-wide points: The study found no CDR3 amino acid sequences shared by expanded clones across subjects, suggesting private repertoires in all groups. The greatest degree of TCR clonal expansion was observed in HTLV-1-associated myelopathy, with the lowest in multiple sclerosis, below that of healthy controls.

It was by 5'RACE with 10-nucleotide random UMIs that the cDNA was made. In TCRdb, the 5' RACE reads were re-called with MiXCR into one record per CDR3 protein. The sample records about 53,000 distinct CDR3 sequences, 3.5% being singletons. The specimen sequenced was PBMCs. The clonotype originates from a woman in her twenties or thirties with multiple sclerosis. The chain is built from TRBV10-3 and TRBJ1-1; TRBD1 might be the D (5 bases). The CDR3, as DNA: TGTGCCATCTCCGGGGCGCACACTGAAGCTTTCTTT. Protein: CAISGAHTEAFF.